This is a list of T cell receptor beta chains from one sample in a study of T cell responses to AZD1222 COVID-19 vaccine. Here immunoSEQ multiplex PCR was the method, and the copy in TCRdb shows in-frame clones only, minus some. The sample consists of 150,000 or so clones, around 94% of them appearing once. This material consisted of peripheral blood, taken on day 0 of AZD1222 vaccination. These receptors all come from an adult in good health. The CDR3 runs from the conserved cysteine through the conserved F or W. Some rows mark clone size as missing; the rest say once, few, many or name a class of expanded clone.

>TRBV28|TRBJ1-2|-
CASSLSPRTVYGYTF
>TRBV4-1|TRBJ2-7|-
CASSQGSGAYEQYF
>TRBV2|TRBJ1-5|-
CASSEQNHQPQHF
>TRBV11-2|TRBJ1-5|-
CASSLAGYQPQHF
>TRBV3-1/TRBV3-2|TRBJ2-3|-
CASSQAGTDTQYF
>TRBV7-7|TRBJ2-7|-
CASSAGTGKYEQYF
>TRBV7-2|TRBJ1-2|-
CASSRGSVVYDGYTF
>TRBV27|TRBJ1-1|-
CASRGQTENTEAFF
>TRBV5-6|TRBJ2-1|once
CASSLASGRISYNEQFF
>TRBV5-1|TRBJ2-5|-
CASSITGTSEETQYF
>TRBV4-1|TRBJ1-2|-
CASSQVGQNGYTF
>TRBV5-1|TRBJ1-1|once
CASSLGRDRNTEAFF
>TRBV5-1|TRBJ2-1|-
CASSSTSGGFYNEQFF
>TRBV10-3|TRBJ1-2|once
CAIGQGVRDGYTF
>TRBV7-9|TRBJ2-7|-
CASSSRDRGHEQYF
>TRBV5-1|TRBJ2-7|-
CASSFHYEQYF
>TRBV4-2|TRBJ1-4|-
CASSQGEGRHGKLFF
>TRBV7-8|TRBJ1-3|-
CASSLEGKPDTIYF
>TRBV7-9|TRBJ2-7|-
CASSPLAGGLFYEQYF
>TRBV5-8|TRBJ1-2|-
CASSFGRHYGYTF
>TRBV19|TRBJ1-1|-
CATLGGLGNTEAFF
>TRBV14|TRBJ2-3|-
CASSDLLGWAQYF
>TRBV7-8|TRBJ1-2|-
CAIQRYSSGGYTF
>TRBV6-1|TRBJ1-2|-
CASSDRGRFYTF
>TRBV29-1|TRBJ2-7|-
CSVVLGPNYEQYF
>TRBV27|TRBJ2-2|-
CASSSGGGELFF
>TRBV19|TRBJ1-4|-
CASSRDRAPYNEKLFF
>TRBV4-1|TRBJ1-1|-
CASSQVQGADTEAFF
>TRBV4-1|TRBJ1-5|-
CASSQVKELVNQPQHF
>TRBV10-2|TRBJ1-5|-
CASSLANQPQHF
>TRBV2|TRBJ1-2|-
CASSPYLSTAGDYGYTF